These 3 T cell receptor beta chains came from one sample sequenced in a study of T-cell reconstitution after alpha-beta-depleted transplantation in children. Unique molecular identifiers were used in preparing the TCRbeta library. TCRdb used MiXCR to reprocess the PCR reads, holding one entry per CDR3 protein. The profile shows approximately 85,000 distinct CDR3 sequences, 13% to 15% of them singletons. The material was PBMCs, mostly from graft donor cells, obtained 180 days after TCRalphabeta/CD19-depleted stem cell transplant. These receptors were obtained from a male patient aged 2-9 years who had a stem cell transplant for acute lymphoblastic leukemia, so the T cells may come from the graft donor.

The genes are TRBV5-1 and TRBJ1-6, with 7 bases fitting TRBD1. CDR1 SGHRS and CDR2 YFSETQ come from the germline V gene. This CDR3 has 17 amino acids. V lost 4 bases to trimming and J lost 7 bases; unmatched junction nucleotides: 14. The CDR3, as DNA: TGCGCCAGCAGCCTTTCGTCAGGGGGTCGGAGGAATTCACCCCTCCACTTT. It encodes CASSLSSGGRRNSPLHF.

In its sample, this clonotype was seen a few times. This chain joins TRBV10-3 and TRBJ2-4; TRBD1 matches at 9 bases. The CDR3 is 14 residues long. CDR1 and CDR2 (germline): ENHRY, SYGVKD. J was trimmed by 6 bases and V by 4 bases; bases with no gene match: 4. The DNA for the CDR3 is TGTGCCATCAGTGGACAGGGGGTAGGAAACATTCAGTACTTC. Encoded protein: CAISGQGVGNIQYF.

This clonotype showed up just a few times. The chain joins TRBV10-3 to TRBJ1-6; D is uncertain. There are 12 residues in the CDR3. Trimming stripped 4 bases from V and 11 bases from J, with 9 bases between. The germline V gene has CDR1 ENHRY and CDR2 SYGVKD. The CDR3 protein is CAISGPTAPLHF. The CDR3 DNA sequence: TGTGCCATCAGTGGTCCCACTGCACCCCTCCACTTT.